This T cell receptor beta chain is drawn from a study of naive and memory T cell subsets. The beta constant-region primer was an equimolar mix of two oligonucleotides covering TRBC1 and TRBC2. Ligated cDNA was amplified by four rounds of PCR with nested alpha and beta constant-region primers and SP2. TCRdb used MiXCR to reprocess the UMI-ligation and nested PCR reads, holding one entry per CDR3 protein. The profile shows 95,000 to 150,000 distinct CDR3 sequences, around 35% of them singletons. The CDR3 is 15 residues long. Germline CDR1 is DFQATT and CDR2 is SNEGSKA (reference sequence). V was clipped by 4 bases and J by 4 bases; unmatched bases: 9.

This TCR came from a human donor in good health. V usage is TRBV20-1 and J usage is TRBJ1-5; 8 bases align to TRBD1. The sample comprised central memory CD4+ T cells from blood. CDR3 amino acids: CSAKTGTGQNQPQHF. DNA for the CDR3: TGCAGTGCTAAAACCGGGACAGGACAGAATCAGCCCCAGCATTTT.